This passage covers 23 T cell receptor beta chains from one sample sequenced in a study of T-cell reconstitution after alpha-beta-depleted transplantation in children. The TCRbeta library was prepared with unique molecular identifiers. TCRdb re-called the PCR reads with MiXCR, one entry per CDR3 protein. Altogether fewer than 200,000 distinct CDR3 sequences are present, over 5.5% being singletons, with the ten largest covering about 3%. Source: PBMCs from the stem cell graft donor, taken from the stem cell graft. These receptors were taken from a human donor who donated a stem cell graft to a child with Wiskott-Aldrich syndrome.

This clonotype has at least ten counts. This chain connects TRBV12-3 or TRBV12-4 to TRBJ1-5; no clear D gene. The CDR3 has 12 amino acids. Trimming took off 4 bases at V and 5 bases at J, with 6 bases between the two ends. The chain's CDR3 is CASSSPYQPQHF. For the CDR3, the DNA is TGTGCCAGCAGTTCCCCTTATCAGCCCCAGCATTTT.

On this clonotype itself: Just one base apart from a much larger clone, this may be a read error. The genes are TRBV7-2 and TRBJ2-5, with D possibly matching TRBD2 (6 bases). The CDR3 covers 14 residues. The V end was cut by 5 bases, the J end by 6 bases, with 16 bases between. Germline CDR1 SGHTA, CDR2 FQGNSA. The DNA of the CDR3 is TGTGCCAGCAGCCGAGAGACTAGTATGCAGACCCAGTACTTC. Translating it yields CASSRETSMQTQYF.

The table lists this clonotype with many counts. The J gene is TRBJ1-1, the V gene TRBV12-3 or TRBV12-4; 11 nucleotides match TRBD1. The CDR3 is made up of 15 amino acids. V lost 3 bases to trimming and J lost 7 bases; unmatched junction nucleotides: 7. For the CDR3, the DNA is TGTGCCAGCAGTTTTAATGGGGACAGGGGGGTTGAAGCTTTCTTT. It specifies CASSFNGDRGVEAFF.

This clonotype has at least ten counts. CDR3 DNA sequence: TGTGCCACCAGTGGTTGGGGGGCTTCCAACAATGAGCAGTTCTTC. Its translation: CATSGWGASNNEQFF. The V call is TRBV24-1, the J call TRBJ2-1; D may match TRBD1 or TRBD2 (6 bases each). The CDR3 runs to 15 residues. Germline CDR1 KGHDR, CDR2 SFDVKD. Trimming left V 5 bases short and J 5 bases short, with 15 bases between.

V is TRBV5-1 and J is TRBJ2-1, with TRBD2 identical over 10 bases. The germline gives CDR1 SGHRS, CDR2 YFSETQ. V lost 7 bases, J lost 0 bases, and 1 base stayed unmatched. The CDR3 totals 14 residues. The CDR3 nucleotides read TGCGCCAGCCAGCGGGAGGGCTCCTACAATGAGCAGTTCTTC. Translation: CASQREGSYNEQFF.

This clonotype was picked up many times. This chain uses TRBV9 with TRBJ2-5; tentatively, D is TRBD1 or TRBD2 (5 bases each). CDR3 length equals 13 residues. The germline V and J ends were trimmed by 3 bases and 7 bases, with 13 bases remaining between them. Per germline, CDR1 SGDLS and CDR2 YYNGEE. CDR3 nucleotides: TGTGCCAGCAGCGGAGAGGGACCCAGGACCCAGTACTTC. Translation: CASSGEGPRTQYF.

This clonotype was detected ten times or more. The J gene is TRBJ2-3, the V gene TRBV12-3 or TRBV12-4, with 7 bases identical to TRBD2. With 5 bases clipped from V and 4 bases from J, the junction kept 9 bases outside the gene matches. CDR3 length equals 15 residues. Here the CDR3 DNA reads TGTGCCAGCAGTCCCCTAACGGGGGGTGCAGATACGCAGTATTTT. This encodes CASSPLTGGADTQYF.

This clonotype has ten or more counts. This sequence joins TRBV29-1 and TRBJ1-1; unclear D gene. The germline V gene encodes CDR1 SQVTM and CDR2 ANQGSEA. Trimming left V 1 base short and J 0 bases short, with 6 bases between. This CDR3 is built from 13 residues. This chain's CDR3 is CSVEAWVNTEAFF. The DNA for the CDR3 is TGCAGCGTTGAAGCTTGGGTGAACACTGAAGCTTTCTTT.

This clonotype showed up many times. The genes are TRBV6-1 and TRBJ2-3; perhaps TRBD2 as D (5 bases). Trimming took off 6 bases at V and 2 bases at J, with 15 bases between the two ends. The CDR3 totals 15 residues. Germline assignment: CDR1 MNHNS and CDR2 SASEGT. DNA for the CDR3: TGTGCCAGCAGCAGGACTTGGTTCTCCACAGATACGCAGTATTTT. Translating gives CASSRTWFSTDTQYF.

This clonotype was seen more than once but under ten times. This sequence joins TRBV30 and TRBJ2-1; 7 bases match TRBD2. The V and J ends lost 6 bases and 2 bases, in that order; junction bases with no gene match: 16. The CDR3 consists of 17 residues. CDR1 GTSNPN and CDR2 SVGIG come from the germline V gene (reference sequence). The CDR3 coding sequence is TGTGCCTGCAGCAGGCTCCGGCTAGCGGCCACCTACAATGAGCAGTTCTTC. Translated, it gives CACSRLRLAATYNEQFF.

This clonotype was seen at least ten times. V is TRBV12-3 or TRBV12-4 and J is TRBJ1-6, with D perhaps matching TRBD1 (5 bases). V lost 6 bases and J 8 bases, leaving 17 bases between the germline ends. This CDR3 has 15 amino acids. The CDR3 spells CASSYLGGGDSPLHF. The CDR3 DNA follows: TGTGCCAGCAGCTACCTCGGGGGTGGGGATTCACCCCTCCACTTT.

The rearrangement joins TRBV3-1 to TRBJ2-1, with 7 bases matching TRBD2. CDR3 length: 14 residues. The germline gives CDR1 LGHDT, CDR2 YNNKEL (reference sequence). The trim removed 10 bases at V and 0 bases at J, leaving 6 bases unmatched. The CDR3, as DNA: TGTGCCACGGGAGGCAGGACCTCCTACAATGAGCAGTTCTTC. Its translation is CATGGRTSYNEQFF.

This clonotype came up many times. The chain employs TRBV20-1 and TRBJ2-1, with 7 positions matching TRBD2. This CDR3 region has 14 residues. The V gene's germline CDR1 is DFQATT and CDR2 SNEGSKA (reference sequence). The V segment lost 4 bases and the J segment 0 bases; nucleotides outside the gene matches: 3. CDR3 in DNA: TGCAGTGCTAATGGCGGGGGCTCCTACAATGAGCAGTTCTTC. Translation: CSANGGGSYNEQFF.

This clonotype came up many times. The chain couples TRBV5-1 to TRBJ1-2; weak D call: TRBD1 (6 bases). CDR3 size: 16 residues. Germline CDR1 is SGHRS and CDR2 is YFSETQ. V was cut by 3 bases and J by 9 bases, with 24 bases left in between. The CDR3 reads CASSSPIQQGEARYTF. In DNA, the CDR3 is TGCGCCAGCAGCTCCCCGATCCAACAGGGAGAGGCTCGCTACACCTTC. The entire variable domain, with the rest obtained from reference TRBV5-1 and TRBJ1-2, is as follows: KAGVTQTPRYLIKTRGQQVTLSCSPISGHRSVSWYQQTPGQGLQFLFEYFSETQRNKGNFPGRFSGRQFSNSRSEMNVSTLELGDSALYLCASSSPIQQGEARYTFGSGTRLTVV.

The table lists this clonotype with many counts. This chain connects TRBV5-1 to TRBJ2-7; 8 nucleotides agree with TRBD1. The germline V gene encodes CDR1 SGHRS and CDR2 YFSETQ. The CDR3 loop spans 16 amino acids. V shed 3 bases, J shed 0 bases, and the junction held 8 bases outside the gene matches. The CDR3 DNA is TGCGCCAGCAGCTACCTTGACAGGGGAAGCTCCTACGAGCAGTACTTC. This gives the protein CASSYLDRGSSYEQYF.

Ten or more counts support this clonotype. The V gene is TRBV6-5, the J gene TRBJ2-5; 7 bases are a match to TRBD2. The CDR3 loop spans 12 amino acids. Germline values: CDR1 MNHEY, CDR2 SVGAGI. V was clipped by 6 bases and J by 5 bases; unmatched bases: 3. CDR3 loop: CASRRTSETQYF. The CDR3 DNA sequence: TGTGCCAGCAGAAGGACTAGTGAGACCCAGTACTTC.

This clonotype was counted ten times or more. The chain links TRBV21-1 to TRBJ2-1; TRBD2, the table's D call, lacks a check against the DNA. TRBV21-1 is a known pseudogene. The CDR3 is 15 residues long. Here the CDR3 DNA reads TGTGCCAGCAGCAAAGATCGTCCAGTGCCGGGACGGGAGTTCTTC. Protein product: CASSKDRPVPGREFF.

The table lists this clonotype with many counts. The chain employs TRBV10-3 and TRBJ1-5; D ambiguous. The CDR3 runs 12 residues. Germline assignment: CDR1 ENHRY and CDR2 SYGVKD. Trimming pared 3 bases from V and 6 bases from J, leaving 6 bases between. The CDR3 reads CAISESGQPQHF. The CDR3 region has the DNA TGTGCCATCAGTGAATCGGGTCAGCCCCAGCATTTT.

This clonotype appeared many times. The chain recombines TRBV12-3 or TRBV12-4 with TRBJ2-3, with D perhaps matching TRBD1 (6 bases). CDR3 length equals 15 residues. Trimming cost V 9 bases and J 0 bases, with 16 bases left between them. The CDR3 loop reads CASRRDTISTDTQYF. Here the CDR3 DNA reads TGTGCCAGTCGACGGGACACCATTAGCACAGATACGCAGTATTTT.

This clonotype was seen ten or more times. This rearrangement joins TRBV12-3 or TRBV12-4 to TRBJ2-4, with a possible D match to TRBD1 (6 bases). Trimming cost V 6 bases and J 5 bases, with 17 bases left between them. The CDR3 consists of 15 residues. The CDR3 is CASSSSQGFQNIQYF. The CDR3 region has the DNA TGTGCCAGCAGCAGTTCTCAGGGGTTCCAAAACATTCAGTACTTC.

Many counts were recorded for this clonotype. The chain joins TRBV5-5 to TRBJ2-7; D might be TRBD2 (6 bases). Between the trimmed V and J ends, which lost 0 bases and 1 base, there was a span of 11 bases. The germline V gene encodes CDR1 SGHKS and CDR2 YYEKEE (reference sequence). The CDR3 length is 15 residues. This CDR3 is CASSLVGGESYEQYF. CDR3 sequence (DNA): TGTGCCAGCAGCTTGGTGGGAGGAGAGTCCTACGAGCAGTACTTC.

This clonotype has a count of ten or more. J is TRBJ1-2 and V is TRBV5-1, with 9 bases identical to TRBD1. J gave up 7 bases and V 5 bases, and 6 bases lay outside the gene matches. The CDR3 length is 13 residues. Germline V gene sequence: CDR1 SGHRS, CDR2 YFSETQ. CDR3 sequence: CASRRDRAAGYTF. The CDR3 bases are TGCGCCAGCAGAAGGGACAGGGCCGCTGGCTACACCTTC.

This clonotype was detected ten times or more. The rearrangement uses TRBV5-1 and TRBJ2-1; the match to TRBD2 covers 7 bases. The germline V gene has CDR1 SGHRS and CDR2 YFSETQ. The CDR3 sequence is 17 residues long. J was trimmed by 4 bases and V by 0 bases; bases with no gene match: 10. CDR3 DNA: TGCGCCAGCAGCTTGGAAGGGATGCGGGGGTGGTACAATGAGCAGTTCTTC. Protein: CASSLEGMRGWYNEQFF.